The 19 T cell receptor beta chains presented below share a single source sample, sequenced in a study of tumor-infiltrating lymphocytes in primary liver carcinoma. It was unsorted whole blood that yielded blood RNA, and germline DNA was also extracted. TCR beta cDNA was prepared out of 500 ng total RNA by means of a constant-region primer. The TCR beta library was amplified through three nested multiplex PCR rounds in a modified ARM-PCR procedure. The study ran its first two PCR rounds for around 10 cycles each, using TRBV1-TRBV30 forward primers and a C-beta reverse primer. A single record per CDR3 protein comes from TCRdb applying MiXCR to the multiplex PCR reads. The table has 150,000 to 200,000 distinct CDR3 sequences, around 60% seen once; the top ten hold about 7.1%. Sequenced input: peripheral blood. These receptors all come from a woman aged 55-70 years with primary liver carcinoma and hepatitis B virus infection.

This clonotype was counted only a few times. A clone one base away is much larger, so this may be a read error. This sequence joins TRBV29-1 and TRBJ1-2, with D possibly matching TRBD1 (5 bases). The CDR3 contains 12 residues. CDR1 and CDR2 (germline): SQVTM, ANQGSEA. Here the CDR3 DNA reads TGCGGCGTTGAGCGGGACCACTATGGCTACACCTTC. Its translation is CGVERDHYGYTF.

Regarding this clonotype: Possible read error: a much larger clone is one base away. This chain joins TRBV5-4 and TRBJ2-3; D is ambiguous. Trimming shortened V by 2 bases and J by 2 bases, and 6 bases separated the two germline ends. The CDR3 length is 13 residues. Germline lookup yields CDR1 SGHNT and CDR2 YYREEE (reference sequence). The CDR3 reads CASSFQYTDTQYF. The CDR3, as DNA: TGTGCCAGCAGCTTTCAGTACACAGATACGCAGTATTTT.

This clonotype showed up many times. V and J are TRBV7-9 and TRBJ2-1, with 10 positions matching TRBD1. V was clipped by 4 bases and J by 7 bases; unmatched bases: 7. CDR3 length equals 15 residues. The V gene's germline CDR1 is SEHNR and CDR2 FQNEAQ (reference sequence). The CDR3 DNA reads TGTGCCAGCAGCTCCCGACAGGGGGCGGTAAATGAGCAGTTCTTC. It specifies CASSSRQGAVNEQFF.

CDR3 loop: CASSTRTSAANSGELFF. In nucleotides, the CDR3 is TGTGCCAGCAGTACCCGGACTAGCGCCGCGAACAGTGGGGAGCTGTTTTTT. The chain carries TRBV11-2 and TRBJ2-2; 9 bases map to TRBD2. Germline-derived CDR1 and CDR2 are SGHAT and FQNNGV. With V trimmed by 6 bases and J by 8 bases, 16 bases remained unmatched. This CDR3 spans 17 amino acids.

A word on this clonotype: Possible read error: a much larger clone is one base away. This sequence joins TRBV4-2 and TRBJ1-2; possible D gene TRBD1, 5 bases. Germline V gives CDR1 LGHNA, CDR2 YNFKEQ. This CDR3 is built from 14 residues. The DNA of the CDR3 is TGTGCCAGCAACCAAGATACGGGACCCTATGGCTACACCTTC. Translation: CASNQDTGPYGYTF.

The rearrangement links TRBV6-1 to TRBJ2-7; D is perhaps TRBD1 (6 bases). The CDR3 consists of 12 residues. V lost 10 bases and J 2 bases, leaving 12 bases between the germline ends. Germline V gene data show CDR1 as MNHNS and CDR2 as SASEGT. CDR3 coding DNA: TGTGCCAACGGACAGCACACCTACGAGCAGTACTTC. Translated, it gives CANGQHTYEQYF.

The CDR3 DNA is TGCGCCAGCAGCCCCCTCGGGACTTCTCGTCACGGGCAGTACTTC. It encodes CASSPLGTSRHGQYF. The chain is built from TRBV5-1 and TRBJ2-7, with a possible D match to TRBD2 (6 bases). The CDR3 is 15 residues long. Between the trimmed V and J ends, which lost 4 bases and 9 bases, there was a span of 23 bases. Germline V gene lookup returns CDR1 SGHRS and CDR2 YFSETQ. Full variable domain (rest looked up from reference TRBV5-1 and TRBJ2-7): KAGVTQTPRYLIKTRGQQVTLSCSPISGHRSVSWYQQTPGQGLQFLFEYFSETQRNKGNFPGRFSGRQFSNSRSEMNVSTLELGDSALYLCASSPLGTSRHGQYFGPGTRLTVT.

As to this clonotype: No conserved phenylalanine or tryptophan ends this CDR3, so it is likely a read error. The rearrangement links TRBV13 to TRBJ1-1, with a tentative D call TRBD1 (6 bases). The germline V gene encodes CDR1 PRHDT and CDR2 FYEKMQ (reference sequence). This CDR3 has 12 amino acids. For the CDR3, the DNA is TGTGCAAGCAGGGGTCTGGGAACTGAAGCTTTCCTT. It encodes CASRGLGTEAFL.

Points on this clonotype: An end of the junction differs from the germline gene, which may be a read error. The V and J genes are TRBV12-3 or TRBV12-4 and TRBJ1-5; D is perhaps TRBD1 (6 bases). The CDR3 consists of 15 residues. The CDR3 is CASRGPGGFNKPQHF. Written as DNA, the CDR3 is TGTGCGAGCAGAGGGCCCGGGGGCTTCAATAAGCCCCAGCATTTT.

Many counts were recorded for this clonotype. The chain carries TRBV5-8 and TRBJ2-5; 11 bases line up with TRBD1. V lost 3 bases and J lost 5; bases outside the gene matches: 6. This CDR3 region has 15 residues. Germline V gives CDR1 SGHTS, CDR2 YDEGEE. The CDR3 protein is CASSSRTGGDETQYF. In DNA, the CDR3 is TGTGCCAGCAGCTCCCGGACAGGGGGCGATGAGACCCAGTACTTC.

This clonotype was seen more than once but under ten times. A much bigger clone sits one base away, suggesting this may be a read error. The gene calls are TRBV14 and TRBJ2-1, with 8 nucleotides matching TRBD2. V was clipped by 7 bases and J by 5 bases; unmatched bases: 13. This CDR3 is 16 amino acids long. In germline, CDR1 is SGHDN, CDR2 FVKESK. CDR3 amino acids: CASTAVAGWVNNEQFF. The CDR3 nucleotides are TGTGCCAGCACTGCCGTAGCGGGATGGGTAAACAATGAGCAGTTCTTC.

This clonotype was seen ten or more times. The chain carries TRBV11-2 and TRBJ1-2; 8 bases map to TRBD1. The CDR3 is made up of 15 amino acids. Trimming cost V 4 bases and J 5 bases; bases outside gene matches: 9. CDR1 and CDR2 (germline): SGHAT, FQNNGV. The CDR3, as DNA: TGTGCCAGCAGCTCGACAACAGGGGGGGGATATGGCTACACCTTC. As protein: CASSSTTGGGYGYTF.

With respect to this clonotype: This may arise from a read error, as a much more abundant clone is one base away. The J gene is TRBJ1-5, the V gene TRBV4-1; D is unclear. The CDR3 runs 15 residues. Germline CDR1 and CDR2: MGHRA and YSYEKL. Written as DNA, the CDR3 is TGCGCCAGCAACCAAGTGGGTCATAGCAATCAGCCCCAGCATTTT. Its translation is CASNQVGHSNQPQHF.

With respect to this clonotype: One end of the junction fails to match germline, which may point to a read error. This rearrangement joins TRBV11-3 to TRBJ1-1, with 7 bases aligning to TRBD1. The length of the CDR3 is 14 residues. From germline, CDR1 is SGHNT and CDR2 YENEEA. CDR3 DNA sequence: TGTGTCAGCAGCTTCGGGACAGTGAGCACTGAAGCTTTCTTT. Translating it yields CVSSFGTVSTEAFF.

On this clonotype: Since no conserved phenylalanine or tryptophan closes the CDR3, a read error is the likely cause. The chain carries TRBV27 and TRBJ1-6; D is perhaps TRBD1 (5 bases). The V and J ends lost 3 bases and 11 bases respectively, with 26 bases between them. CDR1 is MNHEY, CDR2 SMNVEV, per germline (reference sequence). CDR3 length: 18 residues. The CDR3 spells CASSLRGLQGPQGTPLHY. The CDR3 DNA is TGTGCCAGCAGTTTGAGGGGACTGCAGGGTCCCCAAGGGACACCCCTCCACTAT.

This clonotype has just one count. A much larger clone lies a single base off, so this may be a read error. CDR3 in amino acids: CASSSKGAHYGYTF. The CDR3 nucleotides are TGTGCCAGCAGTTCCAAGGGGGCCCACTATGGCTACACCTTC. The chain employs TRBV12-3 or TRBV12-4 and TRBJ1-2, with TRBD1 matching 7 bases. The CDR3 sequence is 14 residues long. V shed 4 bases and J 3 bases; nucleotides not matched to a gene: 5.

On this clonotype: The junction departs from the called germline gene at one end, perhaps through a read error. The chain links TRBV5-1 to TRBJ2-2, with D perhaps TRBD1 (6 bases). The length of the CDR3 is 15 residues. Per germline, CDR1 SGHRS and CDR2 YFSETQ. CDR3 sequence: CAGSLADGDTGELFF. The CDR3 bases are TGCGCCGGCAGCTTAGCAGACGGGGACACCGGGGAGCTGTTTTTC.

About this clonotype itself: Germline and junction disagree at one end, which may indicate a read error. The chain couples TRBV10-2 to TRBJ2-7; TRBD1 matches at 7 bases. The germline V gene has CDR1 WSHSY and CDR2 SAAADI. CDR3 length: 15 amino acids. This chain's CDR3 is CASRTRQGVLYKQYF. The CDR3 DNA follows: TGCGCCAGCAGGACCCGACAGGGAGTCCTCTACAAGCAGTACTTC.

About this clonotype itself: Being one base from a much bigger clone, this may be a read error. This sequence joins TRBV6-6 and TRBJ2-1; TRBD2 is a possible D gene (6 bases). The V gene's germline CDR1 is MNHNY and CDR2 SVGAGI (reference sequence). This CDR3 has 14 amino acids. Written as DNA, the CDR3 is TGTGCCAGCAGCCCGGGAGTCCTCTACGATGAGCAGTTCTTC. Protein product: CASSPGVLYDEQFF.